This T cell receptor beta chain was retrieved from a study of shared clonotypes between healthy human individuals (dated by TCRdb to the early 2020s). General notes on the study: The cohort included three men and two women between 18 and 49 years of age. The study deeply sequenced blood TCR repertoires of five healthy adults to estimate repertoire size and the extent of clonotype sharing between individuals. For each donor, CD4 naive and CD4 memory were each given three plates, CD8 naive was given two plates, and CD8 memory was given one plate. Leukapheresis yielded between about 0.85 and 10 billion PBMCs per donor. To increase sequencing depth and limit assay-specific biases, different laboratories used diverse techniques to prepare libraries and sequence TCR repertoires.

Here is what the overall study found, with its caveats: Sampling was restricted to blood, and TCR repertoires in tissue are likely to differ from TCR repertoires in blood. Larger estimated clonotype richness was generally found for naive subsets than for memory subsets. Pairwise subsampling indicated that sequencing depth was expected to affect the degree of clonotype sharing among donors. The small number of donors limited the genetic and exposure-history diversity represented. Rarefaction of sorted-subset datasets indicated incomplete sequencing despite the large sequencing depth. Sharing across four donors was observed for around 5% of naive CD4, 3% to 3.5% of naive CD8, about 2.3% of memory CD4, and roughly 0.4% of memory CD8 clonotypes. Compared with non-shared clonotypes, the clonotypes found in all four sorted-subset donors had higher generation probabilities.

Taken from the germline V gene, the CDR1 and CDR2 loops are MDHEN and SYDVKM. V loses 6 bases at its end and J loses 8 bases; junction bases beyond the gene matches: 9. The CDR3, from cysteine to phenylalanine, totals 14 residues. Only the CDR3 portion is preserved as DNA: 42 bases, with reading frame beginning at the first base. For the CD8 naive samples, CD45RO-negative cells were positively selected for CCR7, yielding a CD45RA+CCR7+ population from which TemRA cells were excluded. The donors were healthy, HIV-negative adults with no recently reported acute infections or vaccinations. Every donor was a Caucasian adult residing in Nashville, Tennessee, USA. Blood was collected by leukapheresis, and PBMCs were isolated by Ficoll-Histopaque density gradient centrifugation and then cryopreserved in liquid nitrogen vapor phase. Purity and quantity of every magnetically sorted T cell population were checked by analytical flow cytometry. Each sorted fraction had its genomic DNA isolated and then quantified by UV absorbance on a Nanodrop 2000c.

Using the deep immunoSEQ assay, multiplex PCR amplified TCR CDR3 regions from genomic DNA. Extracted genomic DNA from each cell subset was spread evenly across all wells of several immunoSEQ 96-well plates, with each plate serving as a replicate. For sorted subsets, 150 to 200 ng genomic DNA, equal to 30,000 to 35,000 T cell genomes, was loaded into each replicate PCR. Purified libraries were measured with a Qubit 3.0 fluorometer, size-checked on a Bioanalyzer 2100, and measured again with the KAPA Library Quantification kit. Each immunoSEQ 96-well plate was sequenced on its own single-read 150-cycle Illumina NextSeq 550 flow cell. Regarding the original processing steps: Because the immunoSEQ output held only junctional sequences and lacked quality scores, the filtering could not match the filtering applied to full-length reads. To assign V/J genes and CDR3, sequences were annotated against IMGT germline references using PyIR, a Python wrapper for IgBLAST v1.9. Reads were removed for weak V/J assignments (E-value above 1e-6), missing CDR3, stop codons, out-of-frame junctions, or ambiguous translated residues. V3J clonotypes were defined as sequences sharing an identical inferred V gene, J gene, and CDR3 amino acid sequence. To compute the percentage overlap between repertoires, the number of shared unique clonotypes was divided by the size of the smaller repertoire. Repertoire richness was assessed with RTK rarefaction, the Chao1 estimator, and Recon v2.1 estimates of unobserved clonotypes. OLGA was used to compute generation probabilities for all TCRbeta clonotypes that the gDNA method yielded from a few donors. TCRdb limited this immuneACCESS table to in-frame rearrangements with V and J called. A share of clones is missing; checked studies link under half to unresolved V genes, and the rest is unexplained. V and J calls and clone size are copied from that table; D and trimming were computed from the DNA. This sample comprises hundreds of thousands of clones, 85% to 95% of them detected only once. The ten biggest clones cover 0.11% of the sample.

Notes on this clone: The clone's antigen remains unknown. No much larger clone is present one base from it, and per-base qualities are unavailable.

The chain uses TRBV28 and TRBJ2-1; 8 bases in the middle match TRBD2. The origin of this receptor is a woman aged 25 to 45 in good health. Input material: naive CD8+ T cells sorted from blood. The cell subset or site label, as the study defines it: CD45RA+CCR7+. CDR3 region: CASRPGLDFHEQFF. The sequenced DNA: TGTGCCAGCAGACCGGGACTAGATTTTCATGAGCAGTTCTTC.